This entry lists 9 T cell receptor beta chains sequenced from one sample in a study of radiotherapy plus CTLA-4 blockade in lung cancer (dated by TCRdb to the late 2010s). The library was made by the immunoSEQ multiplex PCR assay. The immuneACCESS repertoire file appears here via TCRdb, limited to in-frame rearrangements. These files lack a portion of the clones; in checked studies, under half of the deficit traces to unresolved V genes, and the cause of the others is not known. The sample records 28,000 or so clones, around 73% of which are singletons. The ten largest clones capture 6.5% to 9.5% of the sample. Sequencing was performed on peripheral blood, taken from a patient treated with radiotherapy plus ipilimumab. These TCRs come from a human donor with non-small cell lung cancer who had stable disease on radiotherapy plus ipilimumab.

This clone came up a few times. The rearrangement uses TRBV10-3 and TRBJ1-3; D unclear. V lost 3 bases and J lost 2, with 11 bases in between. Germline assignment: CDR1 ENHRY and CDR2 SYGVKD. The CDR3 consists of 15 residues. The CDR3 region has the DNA TGTGCCATCAGTGATGATACAACAACTGGAAACACCATATATTTT. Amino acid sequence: CAISDDTTTGNTIYF.

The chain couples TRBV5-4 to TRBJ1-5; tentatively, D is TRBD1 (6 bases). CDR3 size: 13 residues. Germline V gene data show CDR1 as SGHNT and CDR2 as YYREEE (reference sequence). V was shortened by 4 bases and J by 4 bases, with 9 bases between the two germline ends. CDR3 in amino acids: CASSLGQNQPQHF. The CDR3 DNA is TGTGCCAGCAGCCTCGGACAGAATCAGCCCCAGCATTTT. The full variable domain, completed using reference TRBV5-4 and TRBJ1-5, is ETGVTQSPTHLIKTRGQQVTLRCSSQSGHNTVSWYQQALGQGPQFIFQYYREEENGRGNFPPRFSGLQFPNYSSELNVNALELDDSALYLCASSLGQNQPQHFGDGTRLSIL.

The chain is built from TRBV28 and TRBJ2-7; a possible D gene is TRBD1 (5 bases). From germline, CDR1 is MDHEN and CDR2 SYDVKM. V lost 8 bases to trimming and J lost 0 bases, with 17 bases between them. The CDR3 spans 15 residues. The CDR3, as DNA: TGTGCCAGCTCCTCCCTTCAGGGTAGCTCCTACGAGCAGTACGTC. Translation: CASSSLQGSSYEQYV.

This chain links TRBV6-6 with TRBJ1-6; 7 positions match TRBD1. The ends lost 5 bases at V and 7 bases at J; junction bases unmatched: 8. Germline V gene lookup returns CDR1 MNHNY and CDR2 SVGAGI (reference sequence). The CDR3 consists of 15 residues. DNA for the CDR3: TGTGCCAGCAGTCCGTCCCCGGGACAGAATTCACCCCTCCACTTT. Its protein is CASSPSPGQNSPLHF.

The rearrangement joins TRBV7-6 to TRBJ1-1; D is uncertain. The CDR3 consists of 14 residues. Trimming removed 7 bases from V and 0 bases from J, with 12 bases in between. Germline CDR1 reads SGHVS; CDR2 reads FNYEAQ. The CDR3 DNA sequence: TGTGCCAGCACCCTAGGCCACATGAACACTGAAGCTTTCTTT. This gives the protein CASTLGHMNTEAFF.

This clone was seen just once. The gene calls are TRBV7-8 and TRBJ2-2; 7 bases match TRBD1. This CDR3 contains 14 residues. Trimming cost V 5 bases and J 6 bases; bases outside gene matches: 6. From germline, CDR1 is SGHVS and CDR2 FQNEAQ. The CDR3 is CASSRTGLAGELFF. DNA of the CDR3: TGTGCCAGCAGCCGGACAGGATTGGCCGGGGAGCTGTTTTTT.

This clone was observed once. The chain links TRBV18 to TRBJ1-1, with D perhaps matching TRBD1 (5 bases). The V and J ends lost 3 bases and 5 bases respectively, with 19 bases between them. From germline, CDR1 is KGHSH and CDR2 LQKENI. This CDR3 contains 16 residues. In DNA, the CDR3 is TGTGCCAGCTCACCTAGTCCGGCGGGGCTGGGGACTGAAGCTTTCTTT. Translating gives CASSPSPAGLGTEAFF. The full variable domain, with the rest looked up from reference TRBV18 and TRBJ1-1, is NAGVMQNPRHLVRRRGQEARLRCSPMKGHSHVYWYRQLPEEGLKFMVYLQKENIIDESGMPKERFSAEFPKEGPSILRIQQVVRGDSAAYFCASSPSPAGLGTEAFFGQGTRLTVV.

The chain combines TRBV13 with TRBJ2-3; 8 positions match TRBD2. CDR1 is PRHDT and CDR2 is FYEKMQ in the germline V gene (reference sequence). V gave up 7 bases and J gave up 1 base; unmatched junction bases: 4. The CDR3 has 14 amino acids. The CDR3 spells CASNRGGRTDTQYF. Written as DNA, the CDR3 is TGTGCCAGCAATCGCGGGGGGCGCACAGATACGCAGTATTTT.

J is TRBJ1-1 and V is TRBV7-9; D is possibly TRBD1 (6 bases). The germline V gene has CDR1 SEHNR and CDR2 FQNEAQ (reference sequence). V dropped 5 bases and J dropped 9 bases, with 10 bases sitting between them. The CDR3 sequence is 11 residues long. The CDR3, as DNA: TGTGCCAGCAGCCGGGACACGCAAGCTTTCTTT. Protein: CASSRDTQAFF.